This T cell receptor beta chain was documented in a study of blood T cell repertoires in COVID-19. The data were produced by immunoSEQ multiplex PCR, yet TCRdb's version contains in-frame clones alone and is incomplete. The sample consists of some 100,000 clones, roughly four fifths of them appearing once. Material: peripheral blood. This TCR came from a man aged 45-60 years with active or convalescent COVID-19.

The CDR3 here is CASSLDGTGGRTNEKLFF. The CDR3 DNA follows: TGCGCCAGCAGCTTGGACGGGACAGGGGGAAGAACTAATGAAAAACTGTTTTTT. The chain is built from TRBV5-1 and TRBJ1-4; 11 bases are a match to TRBD1. The V segment lost 0 bases and the J segment 1 base; nucleotides outside the gene matches: 5. The CDR3 is made up of 18 amino acids. Germline V gene sequence: CDR1 SGHRS, CDR2 YFSETQ.